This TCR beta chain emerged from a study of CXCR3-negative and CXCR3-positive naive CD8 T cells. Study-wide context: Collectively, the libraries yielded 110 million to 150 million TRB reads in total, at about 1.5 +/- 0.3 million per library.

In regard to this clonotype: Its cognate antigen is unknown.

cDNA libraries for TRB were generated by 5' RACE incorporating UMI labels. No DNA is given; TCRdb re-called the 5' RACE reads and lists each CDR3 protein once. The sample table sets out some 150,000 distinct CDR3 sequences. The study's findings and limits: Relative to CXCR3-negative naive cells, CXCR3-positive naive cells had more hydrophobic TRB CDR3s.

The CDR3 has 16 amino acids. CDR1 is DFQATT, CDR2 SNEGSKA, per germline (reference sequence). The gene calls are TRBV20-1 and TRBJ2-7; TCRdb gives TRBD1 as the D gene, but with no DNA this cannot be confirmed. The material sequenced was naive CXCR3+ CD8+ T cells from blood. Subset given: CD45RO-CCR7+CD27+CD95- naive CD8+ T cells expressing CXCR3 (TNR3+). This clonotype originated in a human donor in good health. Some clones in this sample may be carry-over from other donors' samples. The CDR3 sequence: CSAPTVGGSLFGEQYF.